The 24 T cell receptor beta chains below were found in one sample sequenced in a study of radiation and T cells in renal cell carcinoma. Time point denoted: blood 4 weeks post-SBRT, at nephrectomy. Treatment described: 15 Gy SBRT to primary tumor, nephrectomy 4 weeks later. Generated by immunoSEQ multiplex PCR, the TCRdb table keeps only in-frame clones and is missing some. The table records around 140,000 clones, roughly 90% of them present only once. Here the sequenced sample was blood, taken from a patient whose treatment included radiotherapy and nephrectomy. These receptors were collected from a woman in her forties or fifties with renal cell carcinoma.

The rearrangement uses TRBV19 and TRBJ1-3; D unclear. Germline-derived CDR1 and CDR2 are LNHDA and SQIVND (reference sequence). V gave up 3 bases and J gave up 3 bases, with 12 bases separating them. This CDR3 is 15 amino acids long. This chain's CDR3 is CASSIPPGGGNTIYF. The DNA of the CDR3 is TGTGCCAGTAGTATCCCCCCCGGAGGTGGAAACACCATATATTTT.

The CDR3 coding sequence is TGTGCCAGCAGCGTAGGGGCGGGACAGGGGGTAGAGACCCAGTACTTC. Protein sequence: CASSVGAGQGVETQYF. This chain connects TRBV9 to TRBJ2-5; 11 bases match TRBD1. Germline V lookup: CDR1 SGDLS, CDR2 YYNGEE. The junction had 5 bases not matched to a gene; V was cut back by 0 bases and J by 4 bases. The CDR3 sequence is 16 residues long.

The chain has TRBV9 and TRBJ2-3; 7 bases map to TRBD2. The CDR3 covers 15 residues. Germline assignment: CDR1 SGDLS and CDR2 YYNGEE. V shed 3 bases and J 2 bases; nucleotides not matched to a gene: 6. The CDR3 loop reads CASSARGRNTDTQYF. The CDR3 bases are TGTGCCAGCAGCGCGCGGGGGAGAAACACAGATACGCAGTATTTT.

This chain uses TRBV7-3 with TRBJ2-7, with D perhaps TRBD1 (5 bases). Germline V gene lookup returns CDR1 SGHTA and CDR2 FQGTGA. Between the trimmed V and J ends, which lost 2 bases and 7 bases, there was a span of 12 bases. CDR3 size: 13 residues. The chain's CDR3 is CASSLGLRGEQYF. CDR3 DNA: TGTGCCAGCAGCTTAGGTTTAAGGGGAGAGCAGTACTTC.

In its sample, this clone was seen a few times. The chain is built from TRBV27 and TRBJ1-2; perhaps TRBD1 as D (6 bases). Per the germline V gene, CDR1 is MNHEY and CDR2 is SMNVEV (reference sequence). The CDR3 totals 14 residues. The V end lost 2 bases, the J end lost 7 bases, and 14 bases lay between the germline ends. This CDR3 reads CASSLLAGDSGYTF. The CDR3 DNA is TGTGCCAGCAGTTTACTGGCAGGGGATTCTGGCTACACCTTC.

The chain combines TRBV5-4 with TRBJ2-3; D not certain. The germline V gene has CDR1 SGHNT and CDR2 YYREEE (reference sequence). The CDR3 is 16 amino acids. V was clipped by 6 bases and J by 0 bases, with 17 bases between them. The DNA of the CDR3 is TGTGCCAGCATTAAGGGCGGCGACACTAGCACAGATACGCAGTATTTT. Protein: CASIKGGDTSTDTQYF.

This clone came up a few times. The chain links TRBV13 to TRBJ2-1; 8 nucleotides match TRBD1. V was clipped by 4 bases and J by 4 bases; unmatched bases: 15. This CDR3 is built from 18 residues. The germline V gene has CDR1 PRHDT and CDR2 FYEKMQ (reference sequence). This CDR3 reads CASSSRFSRGQEYNEQFF. Written as DNA, the CDR3 is TGTGCCAGCAGCTCTCGATTTTCAAGGGGACAGGAATACAATGAGCAGTTCTTC.

V and J are TRBV25-1 and TRBJ1-1; TRBD1 agrees at 7 bases. This CDR3 has 14 residues. Germline CDR1 is MGHDK and CDR2 is SYGVNS. With 6 bases clipped from V and 4 bases from J, the junction kept 8 bases outside the gene matches. CDR3 DNA sequence: TGTGCCAGCAGGAATGAGGGGGCGACCACTGAAGCTTTCTTT. Amino acid sequence: CASRNEGATTEAFF.

The rearrangement links TRBV4-3 to TRBJ2-1, with 10 bases aligning to TRBD2. CDR3 length: 15 residues. The V and J ends lost 2 bases and 5 bases, in that order; junction bases with no gene match: 3. Germline V CDR1 and CDR2: LGHNA, YSLEER. CDR3 bases: TGCGCCAGCAGCCAATCTAGCGGGGGAAACAATGAGCAGTTCTTC. Amino acids: CASSQSSGGNNEQFF.

The J gene is TRBJ2-7, the V gene TRBV4-1; 8 bases line up with TRBD1. V was pared by 10 bases and J by 5 bases, with 13 bases of the junction left unmatched. The CDR3 contains 14 residues. CDR1 is MGHRA and CDR2 is YSYEKL in the germline V gene. The CDR3 DNA follows: TGCGCCACCGCATCGACAGGGGACAGCCACGAGCAGTACTTC. Its translation is CATASTGDSHEQYF.

This rearrangement joins TRBV6-6 to TRBJ2-1, with 11 bases lining up with TRBD2. The CDR3 runs 16 residues. Germline V CDR1 and CDR2: MNHNY, SVGAGI (reference sequence). V lost 6 bases, J lost 3 bases, and 7 bases stayed unmatched. The CDR3 region is CASSSTSGANYNEQFF. In nucleotides, the CDR3 is TGTGCCAGCAGCTCGACTAGCGGGGCGAACTACAATGAGCAGTTCTTC.

The gene calls are TRBV6-5 and TRBJ2-7; 10 positions match TRBD2. The CDR3 has 16 amino acids. Germline values: CDR1 MNHEY, CDR2 SVGAGI. J lost 3 bases, V lost 2 bases, and 7 bases had no gene match. As DNA, the CDR3 is TGTGCCAGCAGTTACAAATATAGCGGGGGGAACTACGAGCAGTACTTC. The encoded protein is CASSYKYSGGNYEQYF.

The chain recombines TRBV6-5 with TRBJ2-3; TRBD1 matches 10 bases. Losses at the gene ends were 2 bases for V and 1 base for J; bases not matched to a gene: 0. CDR1 is MNHEY, CDR2 SVGAGI, per germline. The CDR3 totals 15 residues. The CDR3 DNA is TGTGCCAGCAGTTACGGGACAGGGGGCACAGATACGCAGTATTTT. This encodes CASSYGTGGTDTQYF.

The J gene is TRBJ2-7, the V gene TRBV7-9; D is undetermined. The CDR3 runs 14 residues. Germline lookup yields CDR1 SEHNR and CDR2 FQNEAQ (reference sequence). Trimming left V 0 bases short and J 3 bases short, with 9 bases between. As DNA, the CDR3 is TGTGCCAGCAGCTTAGCTGGTGTTAACTACGAGCAGTACTTC. Amino acids: CASSLAGVNYEQYF.

This clone was found once. The chain has TRBV4-1 and TRBJ2-7, with 9 positions matching TRBD2. The CDR3 is made up of 15 amino acids. Germline V gives CDR1 MGHRA, CDR2 YSYEKL. V lost 1 base to trimming and J lost 9 bases; unmatched junction nucleotides: 10. The CDR3: CASSQGLAGPLRQYF. In DNA form, the CDR3 reads TGCGCCAGCAGCCAAGGGCTAGCGGGGCCCTTGAGGCAGTACTTC.

V and J are TRBV7-9 and TRBJ1-1; TRBD1 aligns across 9 bases. Germline CDR1 is SEHNR and CDR2 is FQNEAQ (reference sequence). CDR3 length: 13 residues. Germline trimming cut 4 bases from V and 4 bases from J; bases unmatched to any gene: 1. As DNA, the CDR3 is TGTGCCAGCAGCTCGGGACAGGGCACTGAAGCTTTCTTT. Its translation is CASSSGQGTEAFF.

The chain uses TRBV6-1 and TRBJ2-3; tentatively, D is TRBD2 (5 bases). Germline CDR1 MNHNS, CDR2 SASEGT. The CDR3 is 13 residues long. Trimming stripped 1 base from V and 6 bases from J, with 8 bases between. This chain's CDR3 is CASSEGTWDTQYF. CDR3 DNA: TGTGCCAGCAGTGAAGGGACTTGGGATACGCAGTATTTT.

The chain carries TRBV11-2 and TRBJ2-3, with 8 bases identical to TRBD2. Losses at the gene ends were 5 bases for V and 4 bases for J; bases not matched to a gene: 11. Germline V gives CDR1 SGHAT, CDR2 FQNNGV. The CDR3 spans 16 residues. CDR3 sequence: CASSQSGGAQADTQYF. The DNA of the CDR3 is TGTGCCAGCAGCCAGAGCGGGGGAGCGCAGGCAGATACGCAGTATTTT.

This chain joins TRBV5-1 and TRBJ2-3; 7 nucleotides agree with TRBD2. This CDR3 is built from 14 residues. The V gene end was trimmed by 2 bases and the J gene end by 5 bases; junction bases not matched to a gene: 5. The V gene's germline CDR1 is SGHRS and CDR2 YFSETQ. The CDR3: CASSLGLAEDTQYF. For the CDR3, the DNA is TGCGCCAGCAGCTTAGGCCTAGCGGAAGATACGCAGTATTTT.

This clone was counted once. The chain employs TRBV6-1 and TRBJ2-7; a weak D match, TRBD1 (6 bases). The CDR3 loop spans 12 amino acids. The germline gives CDR1 MNHNS, CDR2 SASEGT. V gave up 6 bases and J gave up 4 bases, with 10 bases separating them. The CDR3 region has the DNA TGTGCCAGCAGACTTGACAGGTACGAGCAGTACTTC. Residues: CASRLDRYEQYF.

This chain connects TRBV5-1 to TRBJ2-3; tentative D call: TRBD2 (6 bases). CDR1 is SGHRS, CDR2 YFSETQ, per germline. This CDR3 spans 17 amino acids. Trimming pared 0 bases from V and 4 bases from J, leaving 18 bases between. The CDR3 DNA sequence: TGCGCCAGCAGCTTGGAGGGTAGCGGAGTGGGGGCAGATACGCAGTATTTT. As protein: CASSLEGSGVGADTQYF.

J is TRBJ2-3 and V is TRBV29-1; D gene ambiguous. Germline CDR1 reads SQVTM; CDR2 reads ANQGSEA. V was cut by 6 bases and J by 5 bases, with 12 bases left in between. This CDR3 region has 12 residues. DNA for the CDR3: TGCAGCGTCAGTGAGGTATTAGATACGCAGTATTTT. Encoded protein: CSVSEVLDTQYF.

This clone appeared once. The rearrangement joins TRBV30 to TRBJ2-5, with D perhaps given as TRBD1 or TRBD2 (5 bases each). The CDR3 runs to 15 residues. The V gene's germline CDR1 is GTSNPN and CDR2 SVGIG (reference sequence). V was shortened by 2 bases and J by 4 bases, with 17 bases between the two germline ends. The CDR3 protein is CAWSLGDGGSETQYF. The CDR3 bases are TGTGCCTGGAGTCTAGGGGACGGCGGGTCAGAGACCCAGTACTTC.

The V call is TRBV11-2, the J call TRBJ2-2; 7 bases align to TRBD1. The V gene end was trimmed by 7 bases and the J gene end by 0 bases; junction bases not matched to a gene: 2. The CDR3 spans 14 residues. CDR1 is SGHAT and CDR2 is FQNNGV in the germline V gene. This chain's CDR3 is CASNQGANTGELFF. The CDR3 bases are TGTGCCAGCAACCAGGGGGCGAACACCGGGGAGCTGTTTTTT. The complete variable domain, with remaining parts taken from reference TRBV11-2 and TRBJ2-2, reads EAGVAQSPRYKIIEKRQSVAFWCNPISGHATLYWYQQILGQGPKLLIQFQNNGVVDDSQLPKDRFSAERLKGVDSTLKIQPAKLEDSAVYLCASNQGANTGELFFGEGSRLTVL.